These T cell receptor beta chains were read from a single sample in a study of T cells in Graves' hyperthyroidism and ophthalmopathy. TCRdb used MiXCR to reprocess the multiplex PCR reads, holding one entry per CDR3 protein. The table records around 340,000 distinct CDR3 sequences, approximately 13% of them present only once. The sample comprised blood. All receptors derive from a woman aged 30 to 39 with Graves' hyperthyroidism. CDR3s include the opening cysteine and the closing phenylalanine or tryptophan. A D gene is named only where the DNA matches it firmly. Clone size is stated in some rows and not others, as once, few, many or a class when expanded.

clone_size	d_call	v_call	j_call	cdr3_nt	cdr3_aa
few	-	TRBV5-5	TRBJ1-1	TGTGCCAGCACCCTCTACGCCGGATCTGAAGCTTTCTTT	CASTLYAGSEAFF
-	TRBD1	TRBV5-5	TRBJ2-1	TGTGCCAGCAGCCTAAGGGGGCAAGCCTACAATGAGCAGTTCTTC	CASSLRGQAYNEQFF
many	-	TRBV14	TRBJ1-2	TGTGCCAGCAGCCAAGAATGGGGCTATGGCTACACCTTC	CASSQEWGYGYTF
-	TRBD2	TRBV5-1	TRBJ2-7	TGCGCCAGCAGCTCTGGACTAGCGGAGGTCTACGAGCAGTACTTC	CASSSGLAEVYEQYF
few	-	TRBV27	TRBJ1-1	TGTGCCAGCAGTTTATTTTCGGGCGGACCCGAAGCTTTCTTT	CASSLFSGGPEAFF
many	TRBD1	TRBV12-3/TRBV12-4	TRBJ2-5	TGTGCCAGCAGTGGGGGGACAGGGATCCAAGAGACCCAGTACTTC	CASSGGTGIQETQYF
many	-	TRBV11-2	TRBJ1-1	TGTGCCAGCAGCCCCCCTCGGGTTGCTTTCTTT	CASSPPRVAFF
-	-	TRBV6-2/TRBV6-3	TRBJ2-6	TGTGCCAGCAGGGACAGAACTGGGGCCAACGTCCTGACTTTC	CASRDRTGANVLTF
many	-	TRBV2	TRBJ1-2	TGTGCCAGCAGTGAATCTAACAGGAACTATGGCTACACCTTC	CASSESNRNYGYTF
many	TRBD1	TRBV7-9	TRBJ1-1	TGTGCCAGCAGCTTCGGGACAGCGCCTGAAGCTTTCTTT	CASSFGTAPEAFF
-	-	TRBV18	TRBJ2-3	TGTGCCAGCTCACCTGAGGGGACAGATACGCAGTATTTT	CASSPEGTDTQYF
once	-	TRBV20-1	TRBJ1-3	TGCAGTGCTAGTCAGGACAGCCGCGTGGAAAACACCATATATTTT	CSASQDSRVENTIYF
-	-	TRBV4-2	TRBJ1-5	TGTGCCAGCAGCCAAGAGCAGGCCCGACAGCCCCAGCATTTT	CASSQEQARQPQHF
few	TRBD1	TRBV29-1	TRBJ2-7	TGCAGCGTTGAGGGGGGACAGGGCTACGAGCAGTACTTC	CSVEGGQGYEQYF
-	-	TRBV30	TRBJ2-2	TGTGCCTGGAGTGCGGGGGAACTTTACACCGGGGAGCTGTTTTTT	CAWSAGELYTGELFF
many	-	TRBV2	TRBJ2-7	TGTGCCAGCAGCGAAGCACCTGGGACGAGCTACGAGCAGTACTTC	CASSEAPGTSYEQYF
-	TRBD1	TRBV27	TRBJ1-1	TGTGCCAGCAGGGCTTGGGACAGGGGGCGAGGCGAAGCTTTCTTT	CASRAWDRGRGEAFF
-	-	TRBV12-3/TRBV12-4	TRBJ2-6	TGTGCCAGCGGCCCGGACTCTGGGGCCAGCGTCCTGACTTTC	CASGPDSGASVLTF
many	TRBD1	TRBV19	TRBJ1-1	TGTGCCAGTAGTCCCGGGACAGGGGGCTCGAACACTGAAGCTTTCTTT	CASSPGTGGSNTEAFF
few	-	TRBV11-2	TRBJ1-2	TGTGCCAGCAGCCCCCACGCTAACTATGACTACACCTTC	CASSPHANYDYTF
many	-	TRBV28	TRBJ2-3	TGTGCCAGCAGTTCCCCGGGGATTACAGATACGCAGTATTTT	CASSSPGITDTQYF
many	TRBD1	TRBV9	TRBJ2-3	TGTGCCAGCAGCGTAGCGGGACAGACCACAGATACGCAGTATTTT	CASSVAGQTTDTQYF
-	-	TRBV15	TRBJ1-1	TGTGCCACCAGCAGAGATCGGTGGGGGTTCGAGGAAGCTTTCTTT	CATSRDRWGFEEAFF
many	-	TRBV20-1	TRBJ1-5	TGCAGTGCTCCAGGGTGGCCCCAGCATTTT	CSAPGWPQHF
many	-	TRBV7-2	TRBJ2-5	TGTGCCAGCAGCCGGGGCGGGACGACCCAAGAGACCCAGTACTTC	CASSRGGTTQETQYF
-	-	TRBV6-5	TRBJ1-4	TGTGCCAGCAGTCCTCGAGGACAGCTTGCAACTAATGAAAAACTGTTTTTT	CASSPRGQLATNEKLFF
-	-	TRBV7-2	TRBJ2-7	TGTGCCAGCAGCAGGGGGGGAAACTACGAGCAGTACTTC	CASSRGGNYEQYF
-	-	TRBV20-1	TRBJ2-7	TGCAGTGCTAAATGGAGCTCCTACGAGCAGTACTTC	CSAKWSSYEQYF
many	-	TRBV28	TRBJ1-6	TGTGCCAGCATGTCCGGTGGGGATTCACCCCTCCACTTT	CASMSGGDSPLHF
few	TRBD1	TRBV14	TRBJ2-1	TGTGCCAGCAGCCGTCCCGGGACAGGGCCCTCGTCCAATGAGCAGTTCTTC	CASSRPGTGPSSNEQFF
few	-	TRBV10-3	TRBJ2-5	TGTGCCATCAGTGGGTCGGCGACCCCTGCGGAGACCCAGTACTTC	CAISGSATPAETQYF
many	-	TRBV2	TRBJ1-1	TGTGCCAGCAGTGAACTGGCCAGGGAAGCTTTCTTT	CASSELAREAFF
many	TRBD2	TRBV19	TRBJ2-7	TGTGCCAGTAGTATGCGACTAGCGGGAGACAACGAGCAGTACTTC	CASSMRLAGDNEQYF
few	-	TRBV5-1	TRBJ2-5	TGCGCCAGCAGCTTGGATCCTGGGAGAAAAGAGACCCAGTACTTC	CASSLDPGRKETQYF
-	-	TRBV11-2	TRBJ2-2	TGTGCCAGCAGCTTAAGACAGAACACCGGGGAGCTGTTTTTT	CASSLRQNTGELFF
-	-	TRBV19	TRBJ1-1	TGTGCCAGTAGTATTGGCCGGGAGAACACTGAAGCTTTCTTT	CASSIGRENTEAFF
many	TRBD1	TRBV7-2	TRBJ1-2	TGTGCCAGCAGCCCTACAGGGGGCACATATGGCTACACCTTC	CASSPTGGTYGYTF
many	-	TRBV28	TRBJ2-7	TGTGCCAGCAGCGTTGACTTGTACGAGCAGTACTTC	CASSVDLYEQYF
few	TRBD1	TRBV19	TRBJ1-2	TGTGCCAGCACCCCGACAGGGGCGAACTATGGCTACACCTTC	CASTPTGANYGYTF
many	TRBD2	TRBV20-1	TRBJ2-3	TGCAGTGCTCTTCAGCGGGAAGGTCCGGATACGCAGTATTTT	CSALQREGPDTQYF